This TCR beta chain was sequenced during a study of naive and memory T cell subsets. Study-wide results and caveats: A few larger clonotypes appeared in naive repertoires, especially CD8, possibly memory cells re-expressing CD45RA. There was no ground truth to check naive and memory subset results.

Cells stained for CD3, CD4, CD8, CD45RA, CD27 and viability were sorted into four CD45RA/CD27 subsets. Germline CDR1 reads LGHDT; CDR2 reads YNNKEL (reference sequence). The CDR3 has 14 amino acids. V lost 2 bases and J 2 bases, leaving 9 bases between the germline ends. A word on this clonotype: Its target is unknown.

Two oligonucleotides, mixed equimolar, formed the beta constant-region primer covering TRBC1 and TRBC2. Each CDR3 protein gets one entry after TCRdb re-called the UMI-ligation and nested PCR reads with MiXCR. Among 120,000 to 150,000 distinct CDR3 sequences, about 18% were seen once, and the ten largest hold more than 0.13%. The TCR comes from a human donor in good health. The sequenced material came from naive CD4+ T cells from blood. The chain joins TRBV3-1 to TRBJ1-1; D is possibly TRBD1 (6 bases). As DNA, the CDR3 is TGTGCCAGCAGCCAACAGGACAGTAACACTGAAGCTTTCTTT. Encoded protein: CASSQQDSNTEAFF. Complete variable domain (other parts from reference TRBV3-1 and TRBJ1-1): DTAVSQTPKYLVTQMGNDKSIKCEQNLGHDTMYWYKQDSKKFLKIMFSYNNKELIINETVPNRFSPKSPDKAHLNLHINSLELGDSAVYFCASSQQDSNTEAFFGQGTRLTVV.